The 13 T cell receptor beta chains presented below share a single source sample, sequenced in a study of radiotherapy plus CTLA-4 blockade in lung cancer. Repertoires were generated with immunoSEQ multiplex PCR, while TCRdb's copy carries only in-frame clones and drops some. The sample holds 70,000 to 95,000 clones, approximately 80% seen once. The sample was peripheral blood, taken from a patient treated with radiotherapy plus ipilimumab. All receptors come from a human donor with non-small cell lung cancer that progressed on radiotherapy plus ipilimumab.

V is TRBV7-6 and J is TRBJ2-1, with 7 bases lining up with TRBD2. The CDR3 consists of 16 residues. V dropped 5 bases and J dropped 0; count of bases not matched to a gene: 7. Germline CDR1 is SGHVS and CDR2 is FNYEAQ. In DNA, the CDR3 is TGTGCCAGCAGCCCACTAGCGCTAAGCTCCTACAATGAGCAGTTCTTC. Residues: CASSPLALSSYNEQFF.

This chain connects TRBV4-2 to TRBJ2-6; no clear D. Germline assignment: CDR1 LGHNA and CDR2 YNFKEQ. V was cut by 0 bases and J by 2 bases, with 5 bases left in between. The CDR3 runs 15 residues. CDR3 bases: TGTGCCAGCAGCCAAGAAGGGCCTGGGGCCAACGTCCTGACTTTC. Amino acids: CASSQEGPGANVLTF.

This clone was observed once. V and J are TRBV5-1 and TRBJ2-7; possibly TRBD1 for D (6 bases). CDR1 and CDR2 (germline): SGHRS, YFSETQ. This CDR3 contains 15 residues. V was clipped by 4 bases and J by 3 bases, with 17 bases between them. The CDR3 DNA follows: TGCGCCAGCAGCCTAGAACCACAGGGCCTCTACGAGCAGTACTTC. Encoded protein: CASSLEPQGLYEQYF.

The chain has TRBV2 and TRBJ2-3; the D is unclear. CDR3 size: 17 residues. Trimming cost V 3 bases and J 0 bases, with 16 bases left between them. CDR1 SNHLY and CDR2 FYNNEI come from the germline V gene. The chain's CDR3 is CASSDYLHPLSTDTQYF. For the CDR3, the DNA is TGTGCCAGCAGTGATTACTTACACCCGCTAAGCACAGATACGCAGTATTTT.

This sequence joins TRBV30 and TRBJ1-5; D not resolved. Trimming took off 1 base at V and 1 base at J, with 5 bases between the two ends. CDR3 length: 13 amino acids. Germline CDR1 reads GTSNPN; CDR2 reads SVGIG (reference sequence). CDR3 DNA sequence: TGTGCCTGGAGTGGTAAGAGCAATCAGCCCCAGCATTTT. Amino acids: CAWSGKSNQPQHF.

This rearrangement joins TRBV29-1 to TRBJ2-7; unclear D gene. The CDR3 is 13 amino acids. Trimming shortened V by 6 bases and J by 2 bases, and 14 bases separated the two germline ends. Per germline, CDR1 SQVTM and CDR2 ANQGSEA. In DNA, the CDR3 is TGCAGCGTCGGGCCGCGGTCAACCTACGAGCAGTACTTC. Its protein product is CSVGPRSTYEQYF.

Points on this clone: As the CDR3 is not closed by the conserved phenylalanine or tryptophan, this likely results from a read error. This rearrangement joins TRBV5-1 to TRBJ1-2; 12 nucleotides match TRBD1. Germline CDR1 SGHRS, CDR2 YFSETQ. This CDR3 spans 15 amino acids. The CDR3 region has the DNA TGCGCCAGTAGCTTGGGACAGGGGGCTATCGATGGCTACACCCTC. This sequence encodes CASSLGQGAIDGYTL.

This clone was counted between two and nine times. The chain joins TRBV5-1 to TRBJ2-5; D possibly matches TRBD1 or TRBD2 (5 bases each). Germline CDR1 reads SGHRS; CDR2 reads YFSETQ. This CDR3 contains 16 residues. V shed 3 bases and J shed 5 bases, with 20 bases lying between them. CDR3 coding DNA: TGCGCCAGCAGCTGGACTGGGGGATCAAGAGGGGAGACCCAGTACTTC. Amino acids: CASSWTGGSRGETQYF.

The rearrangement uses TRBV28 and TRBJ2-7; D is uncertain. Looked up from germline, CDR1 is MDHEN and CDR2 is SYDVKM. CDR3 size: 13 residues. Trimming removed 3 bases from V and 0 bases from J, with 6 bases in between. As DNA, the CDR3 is TGTGCCAGCAGTTTTCCCCGCTCCTACGAGCAGTACTTC. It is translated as CASSFPRSYEQYF.

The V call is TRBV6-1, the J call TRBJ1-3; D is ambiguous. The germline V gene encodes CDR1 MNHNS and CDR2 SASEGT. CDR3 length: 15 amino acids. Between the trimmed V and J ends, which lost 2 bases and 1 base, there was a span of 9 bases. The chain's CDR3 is CASSELEGSGNTIYF. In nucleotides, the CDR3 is TGTGCCAGCAGTGAACTAGAAGGATCTGGAAACACCATATATTTT.

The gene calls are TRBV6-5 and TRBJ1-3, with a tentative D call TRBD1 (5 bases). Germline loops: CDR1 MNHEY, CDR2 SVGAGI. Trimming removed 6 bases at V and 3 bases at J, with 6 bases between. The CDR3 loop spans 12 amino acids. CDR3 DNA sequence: TGTGCCAGCAGCAGGGATGGAAACACCATATATTTT. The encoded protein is CASSRDGNTIYF.

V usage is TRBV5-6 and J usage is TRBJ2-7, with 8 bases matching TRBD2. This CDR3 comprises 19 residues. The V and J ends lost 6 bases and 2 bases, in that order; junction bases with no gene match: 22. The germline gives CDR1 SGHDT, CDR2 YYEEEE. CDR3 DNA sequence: TGTGCCAGCACCCGAACAGAGGCGGGGGGTACGTTACTGACCTACGAGCAGTACTTC. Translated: CASTRTEAGGTLLTYEQYF.

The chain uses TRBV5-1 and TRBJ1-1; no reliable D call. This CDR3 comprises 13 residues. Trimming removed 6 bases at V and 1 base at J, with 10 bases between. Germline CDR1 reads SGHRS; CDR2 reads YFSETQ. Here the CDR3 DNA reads TGCGCCAGCACCCTAAGCCAGAACACTGAAGCTTTCTTT. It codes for CASTLSQNTEAFF.